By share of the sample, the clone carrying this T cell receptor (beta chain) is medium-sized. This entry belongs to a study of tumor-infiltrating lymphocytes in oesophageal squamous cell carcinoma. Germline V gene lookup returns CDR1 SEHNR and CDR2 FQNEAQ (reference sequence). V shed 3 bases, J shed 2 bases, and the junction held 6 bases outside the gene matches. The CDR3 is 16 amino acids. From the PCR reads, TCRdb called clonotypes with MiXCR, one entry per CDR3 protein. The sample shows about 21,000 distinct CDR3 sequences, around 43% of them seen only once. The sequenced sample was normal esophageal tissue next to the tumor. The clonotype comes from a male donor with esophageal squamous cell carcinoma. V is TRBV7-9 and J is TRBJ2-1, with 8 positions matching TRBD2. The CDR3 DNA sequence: TGTGCCAGCAGCTTTGTCAGCGGGAGTGCCTACAATGAGCAGTTCTTC. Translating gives CASSFVSGSAYNEQFF.